The source of this T cell receptor beta chain is a study of T cell changes during pregnancy in multiple sclerosis. The CDR3 has 14 residues. V lost 4 bases to trimming and J lost 0 bases, with 9 bases between them. In germline, CDR1 is SEHNR, CDR2 FQNEAQ (reference sequence). Assay: immunoSEQ multiplex PCR; the TCRdb copy retains only in-frame clones and omits some. Seen here are fewer than 60,000 clones, approximately 90% observed once, and the top ten hold roughly 3.5%. Sequencing was performed on peripheral blood, taken after pregnancy. The chain uses TRBV7-9 and TRBJ1-1; a weak D match, TRBD1 (6 bases). The clonotype originates from a female donor in good health, enrolled as a control in a pregnancy study. The CDR3 region has the DNA TGTGCCAGCAGCTCCGGACAGCTGAACACTGAAGCTTTCTTT. It yields the protein CASSSGQLNTEAFF.